This T cell receptor beta chain emerged from a study of identical twins' blood T cells (dated by TCRdb to 2013 to 2014). About the investigation overall: Around 50 million Illumina reads were obtained across roughly 12 libraries, comprising six alpha-chain and six beta-chain libraries. The study compared TCR alpha and beta chain repertoires of three pairs of monozygous twins using next-generation sequencing to assess genetic influence on repertoire formation. On the study overall, not on this receptor specifically: Twin pairs were reported to be markedly more alike in V gene usage than unrelated donors were, even when looking at non-selected out-of-frame TCRbeta clonotypes. The count of CDR3 clonotypes shared by two donors depended mainly on the product of the two donors' cloneset sizes, and twins did not clearly depart from this trend. Because the twins were raised together, environmental influences could not be ruled out as an explanation for the similarity between twins. Independent studies were stated to be required to validate the proposed role of the TCRalpha J segment in MHC recognition during thymic selection. Looking at the most abundant TCRbeta clonotypes, every donor had more CDR3 sequences in common with her twin than with unrelated donors.

This clonotype was found a few times. Its antigen target is currently unknown. Base qualities are not provided; no much larger clone lies one nucleotide away. The donors were six healthy women who made up three monozygous twin pairs. All three twin pairs had been reared together, and it was thought likely that the same infectious agents and vaccines had been met by these twin pairs. RNA was isolated from peripheral blood mononuclear cells and used to prepare TCR cDNA libraries. CDR1 is given as LNHDA and CDR2 as SQIVND, both from the germline V gene (reference sequence). Between the V and J ends, shortened by 4 bases and 0 bases respectively, the junction contains 12 bases. Reading from cysteine to phenylalanine, the CDR3 counts 16 amino acids. Left in the record is the CDR3 DNA by itself, 48 bases read in frame from the first base. The library was obtained by 5' RACE. Sequencing was carried out with an Illumina Genome Analyzer IIx. The RNA-based TCR cDNA libraries were made using a previously described protocol that was modified in several ways. To prevent cross-contamination, barcodes specific to each sample were added to both ends of every TCR cDNA library during cDNA synthesis and amplification. The authors processed their data as follows. Each library contained about 2 to 4 million CDR3-containing reads, and somewhere between about 90,000 and nearly 550,000 clonotypes were identified for each individual. After reads with improper barcode index combinations were thrown out, a cloneset for each library was built using the MiTCR software. While assembling CDR3 clonotypes, MiTCR corrected PCR and sequencing errors and either filtered or rescued low-quality reads. Artificial out-of-frame clonotypes were mapped to in-frame sequences, with one indel allowed in the CDR3, and then removed. Similarity in V and J gene usage between donors was calculated as the Jensen-Shannon divergence divided by the mean entropy. The public reads were quality trimmed at Q25 with fastp and then assembled into clones with MiXCR by TCRdb, keeping productive beta chains. Entries that share a CDR3 protein sequence are merged under the most common genes and DNA. TCRdb, not the original authors, processed these V and J calls. The table for this sample lists 400,000 or so distinct CDR3 sequences; about 28% of them were counted only once. The leading ten clones occupy about 6.1% of the sample.

Recombination linked TRBV19 to TRBJ2-2; TRBD1 is a weak D gene call, 6 bases matching. The sample consisted of PBMCs. The source is a woman aged 18-49 years in good health. The DNA sequence follows: TGTGCCAGTAGTAAGCTCGGGACAACGAACACCGGGGAGCTGTTTTTT. It specifies CASSKLGTTNTGELFF.